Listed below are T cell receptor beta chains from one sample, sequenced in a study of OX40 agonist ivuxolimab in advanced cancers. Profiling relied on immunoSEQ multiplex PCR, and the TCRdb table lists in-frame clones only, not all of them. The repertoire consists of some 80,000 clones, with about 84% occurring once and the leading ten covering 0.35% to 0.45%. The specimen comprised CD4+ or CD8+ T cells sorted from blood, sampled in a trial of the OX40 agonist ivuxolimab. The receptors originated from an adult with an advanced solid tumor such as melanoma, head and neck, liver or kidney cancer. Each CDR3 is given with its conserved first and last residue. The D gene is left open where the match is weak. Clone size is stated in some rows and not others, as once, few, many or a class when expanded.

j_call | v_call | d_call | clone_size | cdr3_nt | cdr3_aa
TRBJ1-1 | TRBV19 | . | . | TGTGCCAGTAGGGCGTTCCAGGCCGGAGCTTTCTTT | CASRAFQAGAFF
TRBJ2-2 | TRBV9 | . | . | TGTGCCAGCAGCGTGGCAGGGGCGAACACCGGGGAGCTGTTTTTT | CASSVAGANTGELFF
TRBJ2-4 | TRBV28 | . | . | TGTGCCAGCAGTTTAAGTAGGGCCCAAAACATTCAGTACTTC | CASSLSRAQNIQYF
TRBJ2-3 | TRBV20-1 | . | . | TGCAGTGCTAGCGGCACAGATACGCAGTATTTT | CSASGTDTQYF
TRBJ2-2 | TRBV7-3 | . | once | TGTGCCAGCAGCTTAACAACGAGAAACACCGGGGAGCTGTTTTTT | CASSLTTRNTGELFF
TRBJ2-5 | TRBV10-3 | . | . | TGTGCCATCAGTGAAGGAGGGGGAGAGACCCAGTACTTC | CAISEGGGETQYF
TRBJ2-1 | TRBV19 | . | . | TGTGCCAGTAGTATTTCGGGAGTTCGGAATGAGCAGTTCTTC | CASSISGVRNEQFF
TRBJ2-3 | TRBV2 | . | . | TGTGCCAGCAGTGTGCGGGCGCCCCCAGCGCCTAGCACAGATACGCAGTATTTT | CASSVRAPPAPSTDTQYF
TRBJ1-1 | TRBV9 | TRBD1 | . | TGTGCCACTGGACAGGACGACACTGAAGCTTTCTTT | CATGQDDTEAFF
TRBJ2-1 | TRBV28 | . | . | TGTGCCAGCCAGAGCGGCCCCTACAATGAGCAGTTCTTC | CASQSGPYNEQFF
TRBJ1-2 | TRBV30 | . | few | TGTGCCTGGGACGGACTTATCTATGGCTACACCTTC | CAWDGLIYGYTF
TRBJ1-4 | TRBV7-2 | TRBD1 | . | TGTGCCAGCAGCCCAGACAGGGCAGCAACTAATGAAAAACTGTTTTTT | CASSPDRAATNEKLFF
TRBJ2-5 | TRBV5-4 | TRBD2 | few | TGTGCCAGCAGCGGTCGGACTAGCGGGAGGGCCGAGACCCAGTACTTC | CASSGRTSGRAETQYF
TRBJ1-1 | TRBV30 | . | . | TGTGCCTGGAGTTACACAGAGAACACTGAAGCTTTCTTT | CAWSYTENTEAFF
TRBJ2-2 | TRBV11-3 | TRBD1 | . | TGTGCCAGCAGCTTAGGGGCAGGGGGCGCGCGGCGGGAGCTGTTTTTT | CASSLGAGGARRELFF
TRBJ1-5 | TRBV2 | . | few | TGTGCCAGCAGCCTTCGGGGGAATAGCAATCAGCCCCAGCATTTT | CASSLRGNSNQPQHF
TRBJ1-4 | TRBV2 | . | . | TGTGCCAGCAGTGGCACTCTTGCAACTAATGAAAAACTGTTTTTT | CASSGTLATNEKLFF
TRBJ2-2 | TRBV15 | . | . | TGTGCCACCAGCAGAGATCTAAGGGTCCCCGGGGAGCTGTTTTTT | CATSRDLRVPGELFF
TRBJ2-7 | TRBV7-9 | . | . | TGTGCCAGCAGCTTAGCCGGGACCTCCTACGAGCAGTACTTC | CASSLAGTSYEQYF
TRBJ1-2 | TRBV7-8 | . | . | TGTGCCAGCAGCTTAATCTATCGCCACTATGGCTACACCTTC | CASSLIYRHYGYTF
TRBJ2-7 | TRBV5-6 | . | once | TGTGCCAGCAGCTTGGGGAATAAGCAGTACTTC | CASSLGNKQYF
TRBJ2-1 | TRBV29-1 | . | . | TGCAGCGTTGAAGGTGATGGCAGGGAGTTTTTGCGTGAGCAGTTCTTC | CSVEGDGREFLREQFF
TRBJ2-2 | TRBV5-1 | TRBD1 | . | TGCGCCAGCAGTAGGCAGGGGGACAACGGGGAGCTGTTTTTT | CASSRQGDNGELFF
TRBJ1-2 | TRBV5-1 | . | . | TGCGCCAGCAGCTTGGAGCAGGGGACCTATGGCTACACCTTC | CASSLEQGTYGYTF
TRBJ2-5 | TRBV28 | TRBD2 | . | TGTGCCAGCAGTCCCGACCTTAGCGGGGGCCTGGCCCAGTACTTC | CASSPDLSGGLAQYF
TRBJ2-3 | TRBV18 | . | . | TGTGCCAGCTCATCACAACTTGGGCGCACGACAGATACGCAGTATTTT | CASSSQLGRTTDTQYF
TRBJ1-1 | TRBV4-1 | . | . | TGCGCCAGCAGCCAAGATAGGGCAACAAACACTGAAGCTTTCTTT | CASSQDRATNTEAFF
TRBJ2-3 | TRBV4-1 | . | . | TGCGCCAGCAGCCAGTTTGGGATTTTCACAGATACGCAGTATTTT | CASSQFGIFTDTQYF
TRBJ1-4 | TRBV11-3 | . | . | TGTGCCAGCAGCTTAACGATGTACTGCGGGGAAAAACTGTTTTTT | CASSLTMYCGEKLFF
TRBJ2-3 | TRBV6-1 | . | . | TGTGCCAGCAGTGAATCCGTCCCCAGGAAGGGGTATTTT | CASSESVPRKGYF
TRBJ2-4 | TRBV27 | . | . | TGTGCCAGCAGTCAATACGGGACCGCATCCAAAAACATTCAGTACTTC | CASSQYGTASKNIQYF
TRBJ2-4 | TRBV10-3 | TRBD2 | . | TGTGCCATCAGTGAGCCTAGCGGGGCCAAAAACATTCAGTACTTC | CAISEPSGAKNIQYF
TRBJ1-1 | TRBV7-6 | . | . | TGTGCCAGCAGCTTATTAAGGGGAGGAAGTCACACTGAAGCTTTCTTT | CASSLLRGGSHTEAFF
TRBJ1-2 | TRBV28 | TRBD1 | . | TGTGCCAGCAGAAAGACAGGGCCATATGGCTACACCTTC | CASRKTGPYGYTF
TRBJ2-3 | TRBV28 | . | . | TGTGCCAGCAGTTTAAGGCCCCCCCTGGATACGCAGTATTTT | CASSLRPPLDTQYF
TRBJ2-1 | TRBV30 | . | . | TGTGCCTGGAGTCTTGGGGCCAGCTCCTACAATGAGCAGTTCTTC | CAWSLGASSYNEQFF
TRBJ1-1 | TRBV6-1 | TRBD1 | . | TGTGCCAGCAGTGGGGCGCCCGGGACAGGGAACACTGAAGCTTTCTTT | CASSGAPGTGNTEAFF
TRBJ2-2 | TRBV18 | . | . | TGTGCCAGCTCACCACGGGGGGCCACCGGGGAGCTGTTTTTT | CASSPRGATGELFF
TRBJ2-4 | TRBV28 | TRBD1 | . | TGTGCCAGCAGTGTCCCGGGACAGCGAAACATTCAGTACTTC | CASSVPGQRNIQYF
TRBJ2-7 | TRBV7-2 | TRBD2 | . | TGTGCCAGCAGCAGTTCGTCCGGACTAGCGGGTTCTGACGAGCAGTACTTC | CASSSSSGLAGSDEQYF
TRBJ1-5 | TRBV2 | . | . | TGTGCCAGCAGTGAAGACAGCATGAGGCCCCAGCATTTT | CASSEDSMRPQHF
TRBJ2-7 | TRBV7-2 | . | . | TGTGCCAGCAGCTTTGTTGAGGGGACCAGCGAGCAGTACTTC | CASSFVEGTSEQYF
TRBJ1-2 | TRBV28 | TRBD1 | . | TGTGCCAGCAGACCGGACAGGGGGCGTCGGTACTATGGCTACACCTTC | CASRPDRGRRYYGYTF
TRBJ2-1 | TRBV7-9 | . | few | TGTGCCAGCAGCCTAGTTAATACTGATAATGAGCAGTTCTTC | CASSLVNTDNEQFF
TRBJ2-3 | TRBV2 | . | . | TGTGCCAGCGGGGTTAGCACAGATACGCAGTATTTT | CASGVSTDTQYF
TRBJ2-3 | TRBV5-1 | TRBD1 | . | TGCGCCAGCAGCTCCGACAGGGGCACAGATACGCAGTATTTT | CASSSDRGTDTQYF
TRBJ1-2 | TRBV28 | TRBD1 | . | TGTGCCAGCAGCGAGGTGGGGACAGTCCGTGGCTACACCTTC | CASSEVGTVRGYTF
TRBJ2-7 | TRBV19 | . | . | TGTGCCAGTAGTATTTCACAGGGTTCCTACGAGCAGTACTTC | CASSISQGSYEQYF
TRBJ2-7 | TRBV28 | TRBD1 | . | TGTGCCAGCAGTCCGTCGGGGACAGGGGGTGAGGCCGAGCAGTACTTC | CASSPSGTGGEAEQYF
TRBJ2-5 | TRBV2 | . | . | TGTGCCAGCTCCCGCCAGGGTGGAGAGACCCAGTACTTC | CASSRQGGETQYF
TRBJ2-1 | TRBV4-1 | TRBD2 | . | TGCGCCAGCAGCCCGACCGGGAGCGGGGTCTACAATGAGCAGTTCTTC | CASSPTGSGVYNEQFF
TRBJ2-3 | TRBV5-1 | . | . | TGCGCCAGCAGCTTGAAGGGGTCTAGTGTCACGGATACGCAGTATTTT | CASSLKGSSVTDTQYF
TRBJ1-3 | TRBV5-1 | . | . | TGCGCCAGCAGCTACGGGACCACTGTAACTGGAAACACCATATATTTT | CASSYGTTVTGNTIYF
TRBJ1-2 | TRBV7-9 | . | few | TGTGCCAGCAGCCATGGACCCGTCCATGACTTCTTC | CASSHGPVHDFF
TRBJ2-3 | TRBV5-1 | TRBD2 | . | TGCGCCAGCAGCTCTAGCGGGAGAAGTGTAGGCACAGATACGCAGTATTTT | CASSSSGRSVGTDTQYF